This T cell receptor beta chain was sequenced in a study of cytomegalovirus exposure and HLA in healthy donors. Study results and caveats: A missense DCLRE1C variant was associated with V- and J-gene trimming of TCR beta chains in a later analysis, and an independent cohort replicated the association. It was shown in a later analysis that HLA-associated TCR beta chains were more clonally expanded than other, equally common chains. Earlier analysis looked at TCR beta V segments, and most were productive about 87% or about 30% of the time.

Donors in the study were healthy people who gave bone marrow. Of note for this clone: Its antigen is undetermined.

PCR involved 60 Vbeta and 13 Jbeta primers. Using immunoSEQ multiplex PCR, the repertoire was profiled, and TCRdb retains in-frame clones only, with some absent. The sample records about 160,000 clones, around 80% being singletons. The TCR was taken from a man aged 40-49 years in good health and CMV-seronegative. Sequencing input: PBMCs.

The CDR3 DNA follows: TGTGCCAGCAGCGGAGGTTCGGGGAGGGGGTATGGCTACACCTTC. Amino acids: CASSGGSGRGYGYTF. This rearrangement joins TRBV6-1 to TRBJ1-2, with D possibly TRBD1 on 6 matching bases. Looked up from germline, CDR1 is MNHNS and CDR2 is SASEGT. V lost 6 bases and J lost 5, with 19 bases in between. The CDR3 runs 15 residues.